This TCR beta chain was identified in a study of shared T cell receptors in the human thymus. Data came from immunoSEQ multiplex PCR; TCRdb stores just in-frame clones and leaves some out. The sample carries hundreds of thousands of clones, 70% to 90% recorded once. The CDR3 has 14 amino acids. CDR1 is MNHEY, CDR2 SMNVEV, per germline (reference sequence). V was pared by 6 bases and J by 7 bases, with 10 bases of the junction left unmatched. The same data also contributed to another study, on human thymus T cells. That source notes: Among the donors, all were healthy Finnish infants having corrective surgery for congenital heart defects. The source of the thymus tissue was resections taken during corrective heart surgery. Related research described thymic repertoires that were highly overlapping among unrelated individuals.

The rearrangement joins TRBV27 to TRBJ2-3; 7 positions match TRBD2. This sequence was found in a boy in the first two years of life with a congenital heart defect. Sequencing used thymocytes. The CDR3 coding sequence is TGTGCCAGCAGATACGGACTAGGATGGCATACGCAGTATTTT. Translating gives CASRYGLGWHTQYF.